This T cell receptor (beta chain) stems from a study of CD8 T cells in ankylosing spondylitis (dated by TCRdb to 2016 to 2017). Broadly, across the study: To find TCR variants linked to disease, the study profiled T cell receptor beta repertoires in ankylosing spondylitis patients and healthy donors. The full study cohort was made up of roughly 25 ankylosing spondylitis patients and 108 healthy donors. Samples of peripheral blood were taken, and for ankylosing spondylitis patients, synovial fluid was collected as well.

Concerning this clonotype: Its antigen is unknown. One junction end disagrees with the germline gene, perhaps due to a read error.

The CDR3 numbers 16 residues from cysteine through phenylalanine. Kept here is only the CDR3 DNA, which spans 48 bases and is read in frame from base 1. The germline V gene (reference sequence) provides CDR1 LNHDA and CDR2 SQIVND. Sequencer: Illumina HiSeq 2500. Quantitative 5'-RACE with molecular barcodes was the method used to prepare the TCR beta libraries. Per the original workflow: A new computational method based on a probabilistic model of VDJ rearrangement was used to identify disease-linked TCR variants. Using fastp trimming at Q25 and MiXCR clonotype assembly, TCRdb reanalyzed the public sequencing data and kept in-frame beta chains. Duplicate CDR3 protein sequences are folded into a single record with the most common DNA and genes. The V and J calls follow TCRdb's processing rather than the paper's. Within this sample are 210,000 or so distinct CDR3 sequences, with under 8.5% of them counted one time only. Around 4.8% of the sample lies in the top ten.

Summary of the overall study and its limitations: A TCR beta motif of roughly 8 highly homologous amino acid variants appeared characteristic of blood from ankylosing spondylitis patients. Some motif variants were previously reported in synovial fluid and blood of reactive arthritis patients, suggesting common disease-initiation mechanisms. A CD8+ phenotype was shown by the disease-linked clones, which were found at relatively low frequencies in peripheral blood. Significant enrichment of the disease-linked clones was reported in matched synovial fluid samples from ankylosing spondylitis patients.

Recombination linked TRBV19 to TRBJ1-1; a stretch of 10 junction bases matches TRBD1. This receptor was taken from a female donor with ankylosing spondylitis or in good health (not recorded which). Material for sequencing was blood, either unsorted or a sorted T cell fraction (not recorded which). The DNA reads TGTGCCAGTAGTTCGACAGGGGGCGAATTGGACACTGTAGCTTTCTTT. Its protein product is CASSSTGGELDTVAFF.